This T cell receptor (beta chain) emerged from a study of T cells after yellow fever vaccination (dated by TCRdb to the late 2010s). With regard to the full study: Libraries from fractions with low cell numbers were prepared with the SMART-Seq v4 Ultra Low Input RNA kit. To follow T-cell clones before and after primary and booster YFV17D yellow fever vaccination, bulk TCR alpha and beta repertoires were sequenced over time. Two healthy male donors made up the cohort, one aged 18 to 29 years and the other aged 30 to 40 years. Blood was collected at multiple timepoints before and after primary and secondary immunization, and bulk PBMC replicates and cell subsets were isolated.

With regard to this clonotype: What this receptor recognizes is not known. No base quality information exists; no much larger clone differs at one position.

Its CDR3 holds 13 amino acids, cysteine through phenylalanine. Only the CDR3 DNA is retained, 39 bases long and in frame from the first base. In the germline V gene, CDR1 corresponds to SQVTM and CDR2 to ANQGSEA. The paper's findings and limits, for the study overall: A small fraction of clonotypes showed up in both the CD4 and CD8 compartments, probably as a result of convergent recombination. After the booster, most clones that had expanded after primary vaccination were detected again (approximately 96% of CD4 and around nine tenths of CD8), suggesting broad maintenance of memory. Because abundant contaminating clonotypes from the bulk population could be contained in FACS-sorted repertoires, computational filtering was required. The secondary T-cell response was weaker than the primary response but faster, peaking on day 5 instead of day 15. Because only a couple of donors were included in the study, the extent to which the findings can be generalized is limited.

Reading the label with the study, this specimen's treatment or condition is: live attenuated yellow fever vaccine strain. A standard Ficoll-Paque protocol was used to isolate PBMCs from peripheral blood. CD4 and CD8 T-cell fractions were isolated with Dynabeads CD4 and CD8 positive selection kits. TriZol was used to extract RNA from bulk PBMCs, from CD4 and CD8 fractions, and from dextramer-positive and dextramer-negative fractions. The sample was run on an Illumina NovaSeq 6000. TCR cDNA was synthesized by 5'RACE template switching, which introduced a universal primer site and unique molecular identifiers. Priming of cDNA synthesis was performed from both the TCR alpha and TCR beta constant segments. Library amplification used two PCR steps, and the second PCR step added sample barcodes and sequencing adapters. Sequencing of libraries was performed on Illumina HiSeq 2500 (2x100 bp) or NovaSeq (2x150 bp). In the paper's pipeline: MIGEC handled demultiplexing of reads and collapsing into UMI consensus sequences, while MiXCR performed V(D)J alignment. Vaccine-responding clonotypes were identified with edgeR using replicate PBMC samples, with FDR below 0.01 and a log2 fold change above 5 up to day 15 being required. CD4 or CD8 identity was assigned to each bulk clonotype according to whether the clonotype was present at higher abundance in the sequenced CD4 repertoire or the sequenced CD8 repertoire. TCRdb passed the public sequencing reads through fastp at Q25 and MiXCR, retaining productive beta sequences. For every CDR3 protein sequence, its rows merge into one entry that carries the most common genes and DNA. The V and J calls come from TCRdb's annotation, not from the publication. This sample is represented by a few hundred thousand distinct CDR3 sequences; around 4.9% of them were singletons. 2.5% to 4% of the sample lies in the top ten.

Sequenced material: CD4+ T cells sorted from PBMCs, taken on the day of the yellow fever booster vaccination. This clonotype was sampled from a man aged 18 to 29 who received the YFV17D yellow fever vaccine. The rearranged chain carries TRBV29-1 and TRBJ2-3; the D gene assignment is ambiguous. The CDR3 protein is CSGTGRSIDTQYF. The DNA sequence is as follows: TGCTCCGGCACGGGCCGATCGATTGATACGCAGTATTTT.